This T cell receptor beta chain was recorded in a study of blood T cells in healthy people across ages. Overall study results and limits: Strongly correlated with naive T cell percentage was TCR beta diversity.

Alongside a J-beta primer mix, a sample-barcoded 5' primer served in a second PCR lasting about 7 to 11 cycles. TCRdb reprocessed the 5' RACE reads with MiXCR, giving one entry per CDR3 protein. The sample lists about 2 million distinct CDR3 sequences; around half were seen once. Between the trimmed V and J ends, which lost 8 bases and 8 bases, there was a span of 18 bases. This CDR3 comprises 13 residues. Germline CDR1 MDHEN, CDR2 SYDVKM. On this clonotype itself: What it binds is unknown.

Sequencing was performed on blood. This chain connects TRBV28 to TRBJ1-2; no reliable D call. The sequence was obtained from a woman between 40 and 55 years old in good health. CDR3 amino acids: CASVRAGRTGYTF. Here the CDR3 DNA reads TGTGCCAGCGTCCGGGCCGGGCGGACCGGCTACACCTTC.